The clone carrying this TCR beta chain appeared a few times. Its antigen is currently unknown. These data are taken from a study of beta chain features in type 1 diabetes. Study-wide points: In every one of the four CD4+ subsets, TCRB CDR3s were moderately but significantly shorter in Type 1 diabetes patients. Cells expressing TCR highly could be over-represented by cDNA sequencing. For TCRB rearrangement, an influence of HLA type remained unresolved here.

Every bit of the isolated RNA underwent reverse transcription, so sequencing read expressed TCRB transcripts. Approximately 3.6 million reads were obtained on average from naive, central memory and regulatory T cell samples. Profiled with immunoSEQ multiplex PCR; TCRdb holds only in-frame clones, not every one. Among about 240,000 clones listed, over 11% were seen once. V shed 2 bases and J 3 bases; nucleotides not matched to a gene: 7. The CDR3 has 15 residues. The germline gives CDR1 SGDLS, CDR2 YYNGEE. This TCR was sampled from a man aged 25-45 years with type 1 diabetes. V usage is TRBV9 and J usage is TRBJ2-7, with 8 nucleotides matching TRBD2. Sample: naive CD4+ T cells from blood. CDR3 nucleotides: TGTGCCAGCAGCGTTTCGGGACTAGGGTTCTACGAGCAGTACTTC. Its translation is CASSVSGLGFYEQYF.